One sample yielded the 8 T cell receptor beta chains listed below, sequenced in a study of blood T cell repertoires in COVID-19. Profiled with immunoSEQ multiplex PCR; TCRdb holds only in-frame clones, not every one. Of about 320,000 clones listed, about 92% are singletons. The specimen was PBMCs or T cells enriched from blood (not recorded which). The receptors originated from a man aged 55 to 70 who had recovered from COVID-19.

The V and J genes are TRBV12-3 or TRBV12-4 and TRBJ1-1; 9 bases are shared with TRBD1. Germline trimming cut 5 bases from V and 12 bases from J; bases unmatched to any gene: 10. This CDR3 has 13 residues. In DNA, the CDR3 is TGTGCCAGCAGTACAGGGGACAGGGACTCTTCTTTCTTT. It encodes CASSTGDRDSSFF.

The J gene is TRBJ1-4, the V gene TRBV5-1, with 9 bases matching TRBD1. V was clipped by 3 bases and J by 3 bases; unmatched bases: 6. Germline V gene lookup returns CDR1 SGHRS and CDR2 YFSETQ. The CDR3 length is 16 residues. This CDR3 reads CASSSQGQGANEKLFF. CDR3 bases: TGCGCCAGCAGCTCACAGGGACAGGGTGCTAATGAAAAACTGTTTTTT. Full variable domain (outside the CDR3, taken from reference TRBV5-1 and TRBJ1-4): KAGVTQTPRYLIKTRGQQVTLSCSPISGHRSVSWYQQTPGQGLQFLFEYFSETQRNKGNFPGRFSGRQFSNSRSEMNVSTLELGDSALYLCASSSQGQGANEKLFFGSGTQLSVL.

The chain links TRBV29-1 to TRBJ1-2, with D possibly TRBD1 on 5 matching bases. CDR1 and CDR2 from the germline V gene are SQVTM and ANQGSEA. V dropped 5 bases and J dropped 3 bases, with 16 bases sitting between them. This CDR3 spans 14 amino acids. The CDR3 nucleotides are TGCAGCGTTCACGGGGGAGGCAGAGACTATGGCTACACCTTC. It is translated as CSVHGGGRDYGYTF.

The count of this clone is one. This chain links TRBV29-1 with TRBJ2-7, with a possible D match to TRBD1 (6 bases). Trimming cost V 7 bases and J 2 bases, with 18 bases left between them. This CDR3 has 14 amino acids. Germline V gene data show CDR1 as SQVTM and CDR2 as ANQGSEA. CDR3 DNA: TGCAGCGGAAAACAGGGAAGTCCTACCTACGAGCAGTACTTC. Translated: CSGKQGSPTYEQYF.

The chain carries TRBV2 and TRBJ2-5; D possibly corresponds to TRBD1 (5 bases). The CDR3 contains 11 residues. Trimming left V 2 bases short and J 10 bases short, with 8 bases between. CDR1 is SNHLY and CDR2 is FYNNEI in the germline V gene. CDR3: CASSESGFQYF. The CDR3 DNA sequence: TGTGCCAGCAGTGAATCAGGGTTCCAGTACTTC.

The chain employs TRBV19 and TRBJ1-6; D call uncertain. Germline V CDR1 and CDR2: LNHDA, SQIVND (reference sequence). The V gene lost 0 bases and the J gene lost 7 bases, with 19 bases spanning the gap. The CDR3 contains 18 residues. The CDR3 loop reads CASSIDLPSGVGNSPLHF. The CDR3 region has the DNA TGTGCCAGTAGTATAGATCTGCCGAGCGGGGTTGGAAATTCACCCCTCCACTTT.

DNA of the CDR3: TGTGCCAGCAGCCCCGTCAGCGGGAGGGCCACAGATACGCAGTATTTT. Translation gives CASSPVSGRATDTQYF. This chain links TRBV9 with TRBJ2-3; TRBD2 matches at 10 bases. The germline CDR1 and CDR2 sequences are SGDLS and YYNGEE. J lost 2 bases, V lost 4 bases, and 7 bases had no gene match. The CDR3 totals 16 residues. The variable domain in full, completed from reference TRBV9 and TRBJ2-3, reads DSGVTQTPKHLITATGQRVTLRCSPRSGDLSVYWYQQSLDQGLQFLIQYYNGEERAKGNILERFSAQQFPDLHSELNLSSLELGDSALYFCASSPVSGRATDTQYFGPGTRLTVL.

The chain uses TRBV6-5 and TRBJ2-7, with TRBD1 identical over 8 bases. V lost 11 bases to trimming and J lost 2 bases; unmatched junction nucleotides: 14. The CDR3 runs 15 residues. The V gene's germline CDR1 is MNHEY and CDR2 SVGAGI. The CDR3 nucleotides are TGTGCCGCACCCCCCCCTCAGGGGGCGACCTACGAGCAGTACTTC. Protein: CAAPPPQGATYEQYF.